A single sample is the source of the 6 T cell receptor beta chains below, sequenced in a study of identical twins. TCRdb reprocessed the 5' RACE reads with MiXCR, giving one entry per CDR3 protein. The table has about 200,000 distinct CDR3 sequences, 6.5% seen once. These same records also appear under a second study, on T cells expressing NK-cell markers.

Material: CD8+ T cells sorted from blood. Receptor source: a woman under 30 in good health.

The CDR3 here is CASSLAGSGYTF. Here the CDR3 DNA reads TGTGCCAGCAGCTTAGCAGGTTCCGGCTACACCTTC. The chain recombines TRBV7-9 with TRBJ1-2; D is ambiguous. Trimming took off 0 bases at V and 8 bases at J, with 7 bases between the two ends. CDR1 and CDR2 from the germline V gene are SEHNR and FQNEAQ (reference sequence). This CDR3 is built from 12 residues.

This clonotype came up a few times. The gene calls are TRBV12-3 or TRBV12-4 and TRBJ1-2, with 7 bases that match TRBD1. CDR3 size: 14 residues. J lost 5 bases, V lost 1 base, and 4 bases had no gene match. CDR3 sequence (DNA): TGTGCCAGCAGTTTAGGGGGACAGATATATGGCTACACCTTC. Encoded protein: CASSLGGQIYGYTF.

This clonotype was detected many times. The chain joins TRBV27 to TRBJ2-7; 11 bases align to TRBD1. The CDR3 loop spans 14 amino acids. Germline V gene data show CDR1 as MNHEY and CDR2 as SMNVEV (reference sequence). J gave up 3 bases and V 6 bases, and 4 bases lay outside the gene matches. CDR3: CASSVGTGGYEQYF. Written as DNA, the CDR3 is TGTGCCAGCAGCGTAGGGACAGGGGGCTACGAGCAGTACTTC.

V is TRBV5-1 and J is TRBJ1-2; D is unclear. In germline, CDR1 is SGHRS, CDR2 YFSETQ. Trimming took 0 bases from V and 6 from J, leaving 9 bases between them. The CDR3 consists of 13 residues. The CDR3 reads CASSLGYEDGYTF. In nucleotides, the CDR3 is TGCGCCAGCAGCTTGGGCTATGAGGATGGCTACACCTTC. Full variable domain (outside the CDR3, taken from reference TRBV5-1 and TRBJ1-2): KAGVTQTPRYLIKTRGQQVTLSCSPISGHRSVSWYQQTPGQGLQFLFEYFSETQRNKGNFPGRFSGRQFSNSRSEMNVSTLELGDSALYLCASSLGYEDGYTFGSGTRLTVV.

The table lists this clonotype with a few counts. The chain combines TRBV2 with TRBJ2-3, with D perhaps matching TRBD2 (6 bases). Germline CDR1 SNHLY, CDR2 FYNNEI. The CDR3 totals 15 residues. The V and J ends lost 6 bases and 0 bases respectively, with 13 bases between them. The CDR3 loop reads CASRVDYPSTDTQYF. The CDR3 nucleotides read TGTGCCAGCAGGGTGGACTATCCGAGCACAGATACGCAGTATTTT. The full variable domain, rest sourced from reference TRBV2 and TRBJ2-3, is EPEVTQTPSHQVTQMGQEVILRCVPISNHLYFYWYRQILGQKVEFLVSFYNNEISEKSEIFDDQFSVERPDGSNFTLKIRSTKLEDSAMYFCASRVDYPSTDTQYFGPGTRLTVL.

This clonotype was found a few times. This chain links TRBV7-2 with TRBJ1-2, with a tentative D call TRBD1 (5 bases). The CDR3 is 15 residues long. The germline V gene has CDR1 SGHTA and CDR2 FQGNSA. Trimming pared 5 bases from V and 3 bases from J, leaving 16 bases between. The CDR3 coding sequence is TGTGCCAGCAGCCCCGGGGCGCCGGCATACTATGGCTACACCTTC. It translates to CASSPGAPAYYGYTF.